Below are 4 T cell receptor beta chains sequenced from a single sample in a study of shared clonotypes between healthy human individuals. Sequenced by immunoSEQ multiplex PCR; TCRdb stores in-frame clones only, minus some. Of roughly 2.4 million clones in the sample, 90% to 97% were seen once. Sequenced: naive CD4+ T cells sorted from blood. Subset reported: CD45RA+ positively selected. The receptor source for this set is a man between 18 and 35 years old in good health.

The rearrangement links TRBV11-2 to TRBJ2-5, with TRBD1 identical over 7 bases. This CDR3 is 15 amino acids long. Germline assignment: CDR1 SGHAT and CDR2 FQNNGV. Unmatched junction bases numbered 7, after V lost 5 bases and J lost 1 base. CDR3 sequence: CASSPHRDSQETQYF. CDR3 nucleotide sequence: TGTGCCAGCAGCCCTCATCGGGACAGCCAAGAGACCCAGTACTTC. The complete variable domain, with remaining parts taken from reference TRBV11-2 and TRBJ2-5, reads EAGVAQSPRYKIIEKRQSVAFWCNPISGHATLYWYQQILGQGPKLLIQFQNNGVVDDSQLPKDRFSAERLKGVDSTLKIQPAKLEDSAVYLCASSPHRDSQETQYFGPGTRLLVL.

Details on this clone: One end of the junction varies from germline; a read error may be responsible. The CDR3 spells CASSLVEGGNEQFF. As DNA, the CDR3 is TGTGCTAGCAGCTTAGTCGAAGGGGGCAATGAGCAGTTCTTC. This chain uses TRBV7-7 with TRBJ2-1; perhaps TRBD1 as D (6 bases). The CDR3 extends over 14 amino acids. The V gene's germline CDR1 is SSHAT and CDR2 FNYEAQ (reference sequence). Full variable domain (outside the CDR3, taken from reference TRBV7-7 and TRBJ2-1): GAGVSQSPRYKVTKRGQDVTLRCDPISSHATLYWYQQALGQGPEFLTYFNYEAQPDKSGLPSDRFSAERPEGSISTLTIQRTEQRDSAMYRCASSLVEGGNEQFFGPGTRLTVL.

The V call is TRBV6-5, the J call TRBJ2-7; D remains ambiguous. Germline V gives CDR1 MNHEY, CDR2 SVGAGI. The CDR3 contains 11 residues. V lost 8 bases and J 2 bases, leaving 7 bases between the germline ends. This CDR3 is CASLSTYEQYF. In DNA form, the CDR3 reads TGTGCCAGCCTTTCTACCTACGAGCAGTACTTC.

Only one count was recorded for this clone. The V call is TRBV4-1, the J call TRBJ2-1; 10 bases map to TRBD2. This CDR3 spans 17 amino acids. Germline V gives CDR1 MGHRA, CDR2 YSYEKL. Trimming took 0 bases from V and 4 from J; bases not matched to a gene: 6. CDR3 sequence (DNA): TGCGCCAGCAGCCAAGAAGGGGCTAGCGGGGGATACAATGAGCAGTTCTTC. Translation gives CASSQEGASGGYNEQFF.